This TCR beta chain was recovered during a study of response to subunit inactivated influenza vaccine. Findings and limits, study-wide: Each seasonal influenza vaccination recruits few new T cells, the authors suggested.

A few counts support this clonotype. As yet, its antigen is unknown. TCRdb redid the calling of the RT-PCR reads with MiXCR, one entry per CDR3 protein. The top ten hold around 10% of the sample, which has a few hundred thousand distinct CDR3 sequences, 11% to 15% seen once. The germline V gene encodes CDR1 SGHAT and CDR2 FQDESV (reference sequence). The CDR3 is 18 residues long. Trimming shortened V by 3 bases and J by 0 bases, and 19 bases separated the two germline ends. The receptor was isolated from a man aged 50 to 60 who received an inactivated influenza vaccine. V usage is TRBV11-1 and J usage is TRBJ2-3; either TRBD1 or TRBD2 may supply D (5 bases each). Sequenced material: PBMCs from blood, taken approximately 13 days after vaccination. The CDR3: CASSFSGTRLTSTDTQYF. The CDR3, as DNA: TGTGCCAGCAGCTTCTCCGGGACCCGTCTAACTAGCACAGATACGCAGTATTTT. Based on the CDR3 plus reference TRBV11-1 and TRBJ2-3, the full variable domain is EAEVAQSPRYKITEKSQAVAFWCDPISGHATLYWYRQILGQGPELLVQFQDESVVDDSQLPKDRFSAERLKGVDSTLKIQPAELGDSAMYLCASSFSGTRLTSTDTQYFGPGTRLTVL.